This T cell receptor (beta chain) was captured in a study of shared clonotypes between healthy human individuals. Study context: The study drew on a couple of women and three men aged 18 to 49 as donors. Study results and limitations: Rarefaction gave evidence that sorted-subset sequencing remained incomplete despite large depth.

V was cut by 3 bases and J by 0 bases, with 15 bases left in between. Germline lookup yields CDR1 SGDLS and CDR2 YYNGEE. The CDR3 extends over 16 amino acids. CD8 cells classed as naive were CD45RO-negative and positively selected for CCR7, excluding terminally differentiated effector memory CD45RA+ cells. The protocol was immunoSEQ multiplex PCR, while the TCRdb copy is restricted to in-frame clones and leaves out a portion. The table has millions of clones, 85% to 95% seen once. As to this clone: Its antigen is currently unknown.

This rearrangement joins TRBV9 to TRBJ1-1; D possibly corresponds to TRBD1 (6 bases). This receptor was identified in a man younger than 35 in good health. Some clones in this sample may be carry-over from other donors' samples. The sample comprised naive CD8+ T cells from PBMCs. The DNA for the CDR3 is TGTGCCAGCAGCGCAAATAAAGGACAGATGAACACTGAAGCTTTCTTT. Encoded protein: CASSANKGQMNTEAFF. Drawing the rest from reference TRBV9 and TRBJ1-1, the complete variable domain is DSGVTQTPKHLITATGQRVTLRCSPRSGDLSVYWYQQSLDQGLQFLIQYYNGEERAKGNILERFSAQQFPDLHSELNLSSLELGDSALYFCASSANKGQMNTEAFFGQGTRLTVV.